The next 5 T cell receptor beta chains were all read from a single sample in a study of high-grade serous ovarian cancer treatment subgroups. The data were produced by immunoSEQ multiplex PCR, yet TCRdb's version contains in-frame clones alone and is incomplete. The data hold about 15,000 clones, with around 85% observed a single time. Tumor samples were taken before definitive surgery or chemotherapy. Sample: tumor tissue. The receptor set was obtained from a human donor with high-grade serous ovarian cancer.

The chain uses TRBV2 and TRBJ2-3, with 11 bases matching TRBD2. This CDR3 has 19 residues. Germline lookup yields CDR1 SNHLY and CDR2 FYNNEI. V was clipped by 4 bases and J by 1 base; unmatched bases: 13. The CDR3, as DNA: TGTGCCAGCAGTGCCCCCGCCACTAGCGGGGGCTGGGGCACAGATACGCAGTATTTT. This encodes CASSAPATSGGWGTDTQYF.

The chain is built from TRBV10-3 and TRBJ2-7; the D gene is possibly TRBD1 (5 bases). V was cut by 6 bases and J by 3 bases, with 15 bases left in between. In germline, CDR1 is ENHRY, CDR2 SYGVKD. This CDR3 is built from 14 residues. DNA for the CDR3: TGTGCCATCAGAATGACAGCAGGCGACTACGAGCAGTACTTC. It specifies CAIRMTAGDYEQYF.

The chain carries TRBV19 and TRBJ2-7; either TRBD1 or TRBD2 may fit D (6 bases each). In germline, CDR1 is LNHDA, CDR2 SQIVND (reference sequence). The CDR3 contains 13 residues. V was shortened by 4 bases and J by 4 bases, with 11 bases between the two germline ends. In nucleotides, the CDR3 is TGTGCCAGTAGTAAGGGGGGAGAGTACGAGCAGTACTTC. Translated: CASSKGGEYEQYF.

J is TRBJ2-2 and V is TRBV4-3; 10 bases map to TRBD2. This CDR3 region has 17 residues. V lost 0 bases and J lost 4; bases outside the gene matches: 5. The V gene's germline CDR1 is LGHNA and CDR2 YSLEER. The CDR3 loop reads CASSQDPSGGGTGELFF. The CDR3 bases are TGCGCCAGCAGCCAAGATCCCAGCGGGGGGGGCACCGGGGAGCTGTTTTTT.

The rearrangement links TRBV10-2 to TRBJ1-6; 9 bases fit TRBD1. Germline V gene data show CDR1 as WSHSY and CDR2 as SAAADI. V lost 3 bases, J lost 7 bases, and 1 base stayed unmatched. The CDR3 runs 14 residues. The CDR3 region has the DNA TGCGCCAGCAGTGACGGGACAGGGAATTCACCCCTCCACTTT. It codes for CASSDGTGNSPLHF.